The 26 T cell receptor beta chains reported below all come from one sample, sequenced in a study of T-cell reconstitution after alpha-beta-depleted transplantation in children. Molecular barcoding with unique molecular identifiers was used for the TCRbeta library. TCRdb reanalysed the PCR reads using MiXCR and keeps one entry per CDR3 protein. The data hold 100,000 to 150,000 distinct CDR3 sequences, with under 30% observed a single time. Sequenced here: PBMCs, mostly from graft donor cells, sampled 180 days after TCRalphabeta/CD19-depleted stem cell transplant. Every receptor here comes from a male patient between 2 and 10 years old who had a stem cell transplant for chronic granulomatous disease, so the T cells may come from the graft donor.

This clonotype showed up many times. The CDR3 nucleotides are TGTGCCAGCAGCTTAAACCCGATCGGCGAGCAGTACTTC. Protein product: CASSLNPIGEQYF. The chain carries TRBV7-8 and TRBJ2-7; D ambiguous. The germline V gene encodes CDR1 SGHVS and CDR2 FQNEAQ. V lost 2 bases, J lost 6 bases, and 11 bases lay in between. This CDR3 comprises 13 residues.

This sequence joins TRBV28 and TRBJ2-7; 7 bases map to TRBD1. The CDR3 is 15 amino acids. Per the germline V gene, CDR1 is MDHEN and CDR2 is SYDVKM. The V gene end was trimmed by 3 bases and the J gene end by 1 base; junction bases not matched to a gene: 6. CDR3 in amino acids: CASSFGPRGSYEQYF. The DNA for the CDR3 is TGTGCCAGCAGTTTTGGCCCCAGGGGGTCCTACGAGCAGTACTTC. The whole variable domain, remainder taken from reference TRBV28 and TRBJ2-7, is DVKVTQSSRYLVKRTGEKVFLECVQDMDHENMFWYRQDPGLGLRLIYFSYDVKMKEKGDIPEGYSVSREKKERFSLILESASTNQTSMYLCASSFGPRGSYEQYFGPGTRLTVT.

V is TRBV7-6 and J is TRBJ2-3; a possible D gene is TRBD2 (7 bases). The CDR3 is made up of 16 amino acids. V was shortened by 5 bases and J by 6 bases, with 21 bases between the two germline ends. CDR1 and CDR2 (germline): SGHVS, FNYEAQ. Here the CDR3 DNA reads TGTGCCAGCAGCCCTAGTGGGGGAGGGGGAAGCGATACGCAGTATTTT. Protein sequence: CASSPSGGGGSDTQYF.

This clonotype has at least ten counts. The rearrangement links TRBV4-2 to TRBJ2-3; TRBD2 matches 9 bases. The germline V gene has CDR1 LGHNA and CDR2 YNFKEQ. CDR3 length: 19 residues. J was trimmed by 5 bases and V by 1 base; bases with no gene match: 16. Here the CDR3 reads CASSQGHGGRGGHRDTQYF. The CDR3 bases are TGTGCCAGCAGCCAAGGTCATGGAGGGCGGGGGGGCCACAGAGATACGCAGTATTTT.

This clonotype has a count of ten or more. V and J are TRBV5-6 and TRBJ2-6; perhaps TRBD2 as D (5 bases). The CDR3 runs 17 residues. Trimming cost V 5 bases and J 3 bases, with 18 bases left between them. In germline, CDR1 is SGHDT, CDR2 YYEEEE. CDR3 nucleotides: TGTGCCAGCAGTTATACTAGGCACCCGCTTGGGGCCAACGTCCTGACTTTC. Protein product: CASSYTRHPLGANVLTF.

This clonotype was counted ten times or more. V is TRBV6-5 and J is TRBJ2-6, with TRBD1 matching over 9 bases. The ends lost 2 bases at V and 0 bases at J; junction bases unmatched: 8. This CDR3 has 19 amino acids. CDR1 is MNHEY, CDR2 SVGAGI, per germline. The CDR3 nucleotides read TGTGCCAGCAGTTACAGACGGACAGGGGCCAGCTCTGGGGCCAACGTCCTGACTTTC. It is translated as CASSYRRTGASSGANVLTF.

This clonotype has a count of ten or more. This sequence joins TRBV12-3 or TRBV12-4 and TRBJ2-2; possible D gene TRBD2, 6 bases. This CDR3 has 15 residues. With 5 bases removed from V and 1 base from J, the gap between germline ends came to 11 bases. This CDR3 reads CASSSSGLNTGELFF. DNA of the CDR3: TGTGCCAGCAGTAGCAGCGGGTTGAACACCGGGGAGCTGTTTTTT.

The V gene is TRBV7-9, the J gene TRBJ1-2; D gene unclear. Germline V gene lookup returns CDR1 SEHNR and CDR2 FQNEAQ (reference sequence). Trimming took 4 bases from V and 5 from J, leaving 17 bases between them. CDR3 length: 15 amino acids. The CDR3 protein is CASSSLREGEYGYTF. The DNA for the CDR3 is TGTGCCAGCAGCTCCCTCAGAGAGGGAGAATATGGCTACACCTTC.

This clonotype has at least ten counts. The chain couples TRBV25-1 to TRBJ2-7, with D perhaps matching TRBD2 (6 bases). Between the trimmed V and J ends, which lost 8 bases and 7 bases, there was a span of 9 bases. The CDR3 is made up of 10 amino acids. Germline lookup yields CDR1 MGHDK and CDR2 SYGVNS. This CDR3 is CASSGEEQYF. CDR3 nucleotides: TGTGCCAGCTCGGGAGAGGAGCAGTACTTC.

V usage is TRBV7-3 and J usage is TRBJ2-3; unclear D gene. V lost 4 bases, J lost 2 bases, and 10 bases lay in between. The CDR3 is 14 amino acids. Germline V CDR1 and CDR2: SGHTA, FQGTGA. The CDR3 region has the DNA TGTGCCAGCAGCTCCGATCGAAACACAGATACGCAGTATTTT. Encoded protein: CASSSDRNTDTQYF. The full variable domain, rest sourced from reference TRBV7-3 and TRBJ2-3, is GAGVSQTPSNKVTEKGKYVELRCDPISGHTALYWYRQSLGQGPEFLIYFQGTGAADDSGLPNDRFFAVRPEGSVSTLKIQRTERGDSAVYLCASSSDRNTDTQYFGPGTRLTVL.

The sample holds many counts of this clonotype. The chain uses TRBV21-1 and TRBJ2-3; TRBD2 was called by the table and not checked on the DNA. TRBV21-1 is recorded as a pseudogene. The CDR3 totals 16 residues. Written as DNA, the CDR3 is TGTGCCAGCAGCAAAGCCGATGCGGGCCCCACAGATACGCAGTATTTT. This translates into CASSKADAGPTDTQYF.

The J gene is TRBJ1-2, the V gene TRBV5-1; possible D gene TRBD1, 5 bases. Germline CDR1 is SGHRS and CDR2 is YFSETQ. The ends were cut back, 2 bases at V and 4 bases at J, with 36 bases in the middle. The CDR3 totals 22 residues. The CDR3 coding sequence is TGCGCCAGCAGCTTAGGCATATTTGCGGACCGGGACGCGGGGCTTTTTAGCTATGGCTACACCTTC. Its protein is CASSLGIFADRDAGLFSYGYTF.

This clonotype came up a few times. The rearrangement uses TRBV5-1 and TRBJ1-2, with a weak D call TRBD1 (5 bases). Trimming stripped 2 bases from V and 3 bases from J, with 14 bases between. This CDR3 comprises 15 residues. CDR1 and CDR2 from the germline V gene are SGHRS and YFSETQ. The CDR3 DNA reads as TGCGCCAGCAGCTTTACAGGCGCGAACTACTATGGCTACACCTTC. Translation gives CASSFTGANYYGYTF.

This clonotype was seen once. Given a much more abundant clone one base away, this may be a read error. The chain carries TRBV12-3 or TRBV12-4 and TRBJ2-1, with TRBD1 as a possible D gene (6 bases). V was pared by 5 bases and J by 5 bases, with 10 bases between. The CDR3 has 13 residues. CDR3 DNA sequence: TGTGCCAGCAGTACGACAGGTGACAATGAGCAGTTCTTC. Translating gives CASSTTGDNEQFF.

The chain combines TRBV18 with TRBJ2-1; no reliable D call. Germline CDR1 and CDR2: KGHSH and LQKENI. This CDR3 contains 13 residues. Trimming cost V 1 base and J 9 bases, with 10 bases left between them. The CDR3 spells CASSPLPAGEQFF. Written as DNA, the CDR3 is TGTGCCAGCTCACCACTCCCTGCTGGTGAGCAGTTCTTC.

The chain couples TRBV7-6 to TRBJ2-3, with 12 bases lining up with TRBD2. V was clipped by 5 bases and J by 1 base; unmatched bases: 4. This CDR3 comprises 16 residues. Germline CDR1 and CDR2: SGHVS and FNYEAQ. The CDR3 here is CASSQLAGGRTDTQYF. The CDR3 DNA is TGTGCCAGCAGCCAACTAGCGGGAGGCCGCACAGATACGCAGTATTTT.

This rearrangement joins TRBV12-3 or TRBV12-4 to TRBJ2-1; 9 bases are a match to TRBD1. The junction had 12 bases not matched to a gene; V was cut back by 7 bases and J by 8 bases. The CDR3 covers 15 residues. CDR3 DNA sequence: TGTGCCAGCAACCCAACCGGGACAGGGTTCCATGAGCAGTTCTTC. It codes for CASNPTGTGFHEQFF.

The chain employs TRBV5-1 and TRBJ1-1, with 10 bases lining up with TRBD1. CDR3 length: 14 amino acids. Germline V lookup: CDR1 SGHRS, CDR2 YFSETQ. With V trimmed by 3 bases and J by 4 bases, 3 bases remained unmatched. The CDR3 nucleotides read TGCGCCAGCAGCTGGGGACAGGGGAGCACTGAAGCTTTCTTT. Protein product: CASSWGQGSTEAFF.

This clonotype was counted many times. The genes are TRBV5-1 and TRBJ2-6; TRBD1 is a possible D gene (6 bases). The CDR3 has 17 amino acids. V was shortened by 2 bases and J by 0 bases, with 12 bases between the two germline ends. The germline CDR1 and CDR2 sequences are SGHRS and YFSETQ. CDR3 nucleotide sequence: TGCGCCAGCAGCTTCGGACAGCCTAGCTCTGGGGCCAACGTCCTGACTTTC. Translated, it gives CASSFGQPSSGANVLTF.

V is TRBV27 and J is TRBJ2-1; D not resolved. V lost 6 bases and J 8 bases, leaving 20 bases between the germline ends. This CDR3 has 15 residues. Germline V gene lookup returns CDR1 MNHEY and CDR2 SMNVEV (reference sequence). The CDR3 bases are TGTGCCAGCAGCCGCGGTCCCGATCGCGTCCATGAGCAGTTCTTC. This translates into CASSRGPDRVHEQFF.

V is TRBV12-3 or TRBV12-4 and J is TRBJ1-5, with D perhaps TRBD1 (5 bases). The V and J ends lost 2 bases and 6 bases respectively, with 11 bases between them. The CDR3 extends over 14 amino acids. The CDR3 DNA reads as TGTGCCAGCAGTTTAACGGCAGGGAGTCAGCCCCAGCATTTT. Amino acids: CASSLTAGSQPQHF.

This clonotype was recorded at least ten times. The chain employs TRBV5-5 and TRBJ1-1, with TRBD1 matching over 7 bases. The CDR3 loop spans 13 amino acids. Germline V gene lookup returns CDR1 SGHKS and CDR2 YYEKEE (reference sequence). V lost 4 bases and J lost 1; bases outside the gene matches: 1. The CDR3 spells CASSRQGNTEAFF. The CDR3 DNA is TGTGCCAGCAGCAGACAGGGGAACACTGAAGCTTTCTTT. The full variable domain, its missing parts supplied by reference TRBV5-5 and TRBJ1-1, is DAGVTQSPTHLIKTRGQQVTLRCSPISGHKSVSWYQQVLGQGPQFIFQYYEKEERGRGNFPDRFSARQFPNYSSELNVNALLLGDSALYLCASSRQGNTEAFFGQGTRLTVV.

CDR3 nucleotide sequence: TGCGCCAGCAGCTTTGCGGGCAACACAGATACGCAGTATTTT. Encoded protein: CASSFAGNTDTQYF. The chain couples TRBV5-1 to TRBJ2-3; possible D gene TRBD2, 5 bases. Trimming took 2 bases from V and 2 from J, leaving 9 bases between them. Germline CDR1 and CDR2: SGHRS and YFSETQ. This CDR3 has 14 residues.

This clonotype was observed many times. V and J are TRBV4-1 and TRBJ2-3; tentatively, D is TRBD2 (7 bases). Per germline, CDR1 MGHRA and CDR2 YSYEKL. This CDR3 has 14 amino acids. V dropped 0 bases and J dropped 6 bases, with 10 bases sitting between them. CDR3 sequence (DNA): TGCGCCAGCAGCCAAGAGCGGGGGCGGGATACGCAGTATTTT. Protein: CASSQERGRDTQYF.

CDR3 DNA sequence: TGTGCCACCAGCAGTCCGGTTCGCACAGATACGCAGTATTTT. This translates into CATSSPVRTDTQYF. This chain links TRBV15 with TRBJ2-3, with D unclear. The V gene's germline CDR1 is LNHNV and CDR2 YYDKDF (reference sequence). V lost 3 bases and J lost 1, with 8 bases in between. The CDR3 has 14 residues.

This clonotype has just a few counts. This chain connects TRBV4-3 to TRBJ2-7; the match to TRBD1 covers 7 bases. The CDR3 is made up of 17 amino acids. Germline trimming cut 1 base from V and 3 bases from J; bases unmatched to any gene: 12. CDR1 is LGHNA, CDR2 YSLEER, per germline. Written as DNA, the CDR3 is TGCGCCAGCAGCCAAGGTCGCGCCCCGGGACAGAGCTACGAGCAGTACTTC. Translated: CASSQGRAPGQSYEQYF.